The 23 T cell receptor beta chains listed next were all sequenced from one sample in a study of blood T cells in healthy people across ages. Together with a sample-barcoded 5' primer, a J-beta primer mix was included in a second PCR lasting about 6 to 11 cycles. TCRdb itself ran the 5' RACE reads through MiXCR, one entry per CDR3 protein. The sample has roughly 1.4 million distinct CDR3 sequences; approximately 59% are singletons. Material: blood. These receptors all stem from a man aged 18 to 29 in good health.

This clonotype was detected only a few times. The V call is TRBV29-1, the J call TRBJ2-1; a weak D match, TRBD1 (5 bases). The V end was cut by 3 bases, the J end by 9 bases, with 18 bases between. Germline assignment: CDR1 SQVTM and CDR2 ANQGSEA. This CDR3 has 14 amino acids. The CDR3 region has the DNA TGCAGCGTTGAGGTGGGGCAGTGGTATGGTGAGCAGTTCTTC. This sequence encodes CSVEVGQWYGEQFF.

This clonotype was seen only a few times. The J gene is TRBJ2-7, the V gene TRBV6-2 or TRBV6-3; TRBD1 is a possible D gene (7 bases). CDR3 length equals 13 residues. CDR1 is MNHEY, CDR2 SVGEGT, per germline. The V and J ends lost 5 bases and 4 bases respectively, with 12 bases between them. The CDR3 DNA reads TGTGCCAGCAGTCCGACAGGGAGGTACGAGCAGTACTTC. Protein sequence: CASSPTGRYEQYF.

This clonotype was picked up a small number of times. The chain combines TRBV11-2 with TRBJ2-5; D is perhaps TRBD1 (6 bases). Germline CDR1 is SGHAT and CDR2 is FQNNGV. V lost 5 bases and J 1 base, leaving 11 bases between the germline ends. The CDR3 runs to 14 residues. CDR3: CASSQGTVQETQYF. CDR3 DNA sequence: TGTGCCAGCAGCCAGGGGACGGTCCAAGAGACCCAGTACTTC.

The table lists this clonotype with a few counts. The chain links TRBV20-1 to TRBJ2-1; D is uncertain. The CDR3 consists of 10 residues. Germline V gene data show CDR1 as DFQATT and CDR2 as SNEGSKA (reference sequence). The V end was cut by 6 bases, the J end by 9 bases, with 9 bases between. Here the CDR3 reads CSATRSEQFF. CDR3 DNA sequence: TGCAGTGCAACCAGGAGTGAGCAGTTCTTC.

This chain uses TRBV25-1 with TRBJ2-1; D call uncertain. Germline lookup yields CDR1 MGHDK and CDR2 SYGVNS. The CDR3 runs to 16 residues. V shed 1 base and J shed 5 bases, with 15 bases lying between them. The CDR3 DNA sequence: TGTGCCAGCAGTGAATTCTCATATAGGATGCACAATGAGCAGTTCTTC. This encodes CASSEFSYRMHNEQFF.

The V and J genes are TRBV7-8 and TRBJ2-1; TRBD2 is a possible D gene (5 bases). The V end was cut by 3 bases, the J end by 7 bases, with 16 bases between. The CDR3 sequence is 15 residues long. Germline CDR1 reads SGHVS; CDR2 reads FQNEAQ. CDR3: CASSFIAGEGNEQFF. CDR3 in DNA: TGTGCCAGCAGCTTTATTGCCGGAGAGGGAAATGAGCAGTTCTTC.

CDR3 bases: TGTGCCATCTCCGGGGGTAGGGGCTACACCTTC. Translation gives CAISGGRGYTF. The chain combines TRBV6-5 with TRBJ1-2, with D perhaps matching TRBD1 (5 bases). The V and J ends lost 10 bases and 8 bases respectively, with 14 bases between them. This CDR3 has 11 residues. Germline V CDR1 and CDR2: MNHEY, SVGAGI.

The chain recombines TRBV10-2 with TRBJ2-1; D uncertain. The CDR3 consists of 12 residues. Germline V CDR1 and CDR2: WSHSY, SAAADI. The CDR3 nucleotides read TGCGGAGCGAAAGTAACCTACAATGAGCAGTTCTTC. It translates to CGAKVTYNEQFF.

This clonotype was observed a handful of times. CDR3 sequence (DNA): TGCAGTGCTAGAGAGCCCTCTCGGACAGCGGGGCCGGACAATGAGCAGTTCTTC. It codes for CSAREPSRTAGPDNEQFF. This rearrangement joins TRBV20-1 to TRBJ2-1; tentative D call: TRBD2 (7 bases). Germline V gene sequence: CDR1 DFQATT, CDR2 SNEGSKA (reference sequence). V was clipped by 0 bases and J by 5 bases, with 23 bases between them. This CDR3 has 18 amino acids.

This clonotype was observed a handful of times. The gene calls are TRBV29-1 and TRBJ2-7; TRBD1 matches 7 bases. Losses at the gene ends were 7 bases for V and 5 bases for J; bases not matched to a gene: 11. Looked up from germline, CDR1 is SQVTM and CDR2 is ANQGSEA. This CDR3 is 13 amino acids long. CDR3 coding DNA: TGCAGCGCCTCACAGGCAGGGGGAAACGAGCAGTACTTC. This encodes CSASQAGGNEQYF.

The rearrangement uses TRBV3-1 and TRBJ2-5; TRBD2 aligns across 8 bases. V gave up 1 base and J gave up 11 bases; unmatched junction bases: 12. Germline lookup yields CDR1 LGHDT and CDR2 YNNKEL (reference sequence). The CDR3 is made up of 15 amino acids. The DNA of the CDR3 is TGTGCCAGCAGCCAAGTCGCGGGACTAGGTTGTGAGCAGTACTTC. It is translated as CASSQVAGLGCEQYF.

J is TRBJ2-3 and V is TRBV29-1; 8 bases line up with TRBD2. This CDR3 is 15 amino acids long. V dropped 7 bases and J dropped 3; count of bases not matched to a gene: 12. Germline CDR1 reads SQVTM; CDR2 reads ANQGSEA. The CDR3 spells CSAEVSGGPTDTQYF. The CDR3 DNA follows: TGCAGCGCAGAAGTGAGCGGGGGACCAACAGATACGCAGTATTTT.

The chain carries TRBV2 and TRBJ1-1; D is unclear. CDR1 SNHLY and CDR2 FYNNEI come from the germline V gene. Between the trimmed V and J ends, which lost 7 bases and 2 bases, there was a span of 11 bases. This CDR3 region has 13 residues. This CDR3 reads CASTVSFNTEAFF. Written as DNA, the CDR3 is TGTGCCAGCACTGTCAGCTTTAACACTGAAGCTTTCTTT.

A few counts support this clonotype. CDR3 protein: CSDPETDRNNEQFF. CDR3 bases: TGCAGTGACCCCGAGACAGATAGAAACAATGAGCAGTTCTTC. This chain links TRBV29-1 with TRBJ2-1, with D possibly TRBD1 on 5 matching bases. From germline, CDR1 is SQVTM and CDR2 ANQGSEA. This CDR3 region has 14 residues.

This clonotype turned up a few times. V and J are TRBV5-1 and TRBJ2-3, with 11 positions matching TRBD2. The CDR3 is 15 amino acids. V lost 3 bases and J lost 6; bases outside the gene matches: 6. Germline V lookup: CDR1 SGHRS, CDR2 YFSETQ. The CDR3: CASSSSGGNLDTQYF. The CDR3 DNA reads as TGCGCCAGCAGCTCTAGCGGGGGGAACTTGGATACGCAGTATTTT.

This clonotype turned up a few times. The V and J genes are TRBV29-1 and TRBJ2-6, with a weak D call TRBD1 (7 bases). The CDR3 has 16 amino acids. From germline, CDR1 is SQVTM and CDR2 ANQGSEA. With 7 bases removed from V and 0 bases from J, the gap between germline ends came to 16 bases. The CDR3 nucleotides read TGCAGCGCGGCGGGGACAGCCAACTCTGGGGCCAACGTCCTGACTTTC. Translating gives CSAAGTANSGANVLTF.

This clonotype was detected a few times. The chain couples TRBV6-1 to TRBJ1-4; D not certain. This CDR3 contains 13 residues. With 4 bases removed from V and 7 bases from J, the gap between germline ends came to 10 bases. Per germline, CDR1 MNHNS and CDR2 SASEGT. The CDR3, as DNA: TGTGCCAGCAGTGCCAACGAGGCTGAAAAACTGTTTTTT. Its translation is CASSANEAEKLFF.

This clonotype has a count of ten or more. The V call is TRBV14, the J call TRBJ2-7; 15 nucleotides agree with TRBD2. The CDR3 contains 20 residues. The J segment lost 0 bases and the V segment lost 4 bases, leaving 13 bases of the junction unmatched. CDR1 is SGHDN, CDR2 FVKESK, per germline. The CDR3 region has the DNA TGTGCCAGCAGCCGCAACTTACCGGGACTAGCGGGGGGCACCTCCTACGAGCAGTACTTC. Amino acid sequence: CASSRNLPGLAGGTSYEQYF.

The table lists this clonotype with a few counts. The genes are TRBV4-1 and TRBJ1-5; D gene unclear. Germline-derived CDR1 and CDR2 are MGHRA and YSYEKL. The CDR3 covers 17 residues. Trimming cost V 4 bases and J 4 bases, with 20 bases left between them. The CDR3 loop reads CASSLKHLNQVNQPQHF. CDR3 nucleotide sequence: TGCGCCAGCAGCCTCAAGCACCTAAACCAGGTAAATCAGCCCCAGCATTTT.

The chain employs TRBV27 and TRBJ2-1, with TRBD2 matching over 10 bases. The tail of the sequence fits TRBJ2-7 better, so the J call may be wrong. There are 13 residues in the CDR3. Per the germline V gene, CDR1 is MNHEY and CDR2 is SMNVEV (reference sequence). CDR3 DNA: TGTGCCAGCGGACTAGCGGCCTACAATGAGCAGTACTTC. It yields the protein CASGLAAYNEQYF.

The chain has TRBV4-2 and TRBJ2-4, with a possible D match to TRBD2 (6 bases). V was clipped by 2 bases and J by 3 bases, with 20 bases between them. Germline CDR1 LGHNA, CDR2 YNFKEQ. The CDR3 is 18 amino acids. The CDR3 loop reads CASSQKIRLGSGKNIQYF. The CDR3 region has the DNA TGTGCCAGCAGCCAAAAGATAAGGCTGGGTAGCGGCAAAAACATTCAGTACTTC.

The V gene is TRBV6-1, the J gene TRBJ1-2; 7 bases are a match to TRBD1. Germline values: CDR1 MNHNS, CDR2 SASEGT. The CDR3 is 14 residues long. After removal of 7 bases from V and 2 bases from J, the junction contained 7 bases not matched to a gene. The CDR3 protein is CASTTGQTNYGYTF. The CDR3 bases are TGTGCCAGCACGACGGGACAGACCAACTATGGCTACACCTTC.

V and J are TRBV20-1 and TRBJ2-2; D remains unclear. The CDR3 sequence is 15 residues long. Trimming removed 1 base at V and 2 bases at J, with 11 bases between. Germline V gene sequence: CDR1 DFQATT, CDR2 SNEGSKA (reference sequence). CDR3 region: CSARGIGQNTGELFF. CDR3 coding DNA: TGCAGTGCTAGAGGGATAGGCCAAAACACCGGGGAGCTGTTTTTT.